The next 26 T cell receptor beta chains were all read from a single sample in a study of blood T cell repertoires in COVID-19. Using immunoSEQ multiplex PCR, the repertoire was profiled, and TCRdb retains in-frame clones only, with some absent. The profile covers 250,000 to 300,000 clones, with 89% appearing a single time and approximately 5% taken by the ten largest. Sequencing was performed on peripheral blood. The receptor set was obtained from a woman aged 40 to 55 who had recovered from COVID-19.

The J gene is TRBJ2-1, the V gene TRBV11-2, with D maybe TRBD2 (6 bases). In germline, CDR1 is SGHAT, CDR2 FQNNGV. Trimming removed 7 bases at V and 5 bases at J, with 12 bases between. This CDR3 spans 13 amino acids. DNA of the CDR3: TGTGCCAGCACCGGGGGTGGGCACAATGAGCAGTTCTTC. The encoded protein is CASTGGGHNEQFF.

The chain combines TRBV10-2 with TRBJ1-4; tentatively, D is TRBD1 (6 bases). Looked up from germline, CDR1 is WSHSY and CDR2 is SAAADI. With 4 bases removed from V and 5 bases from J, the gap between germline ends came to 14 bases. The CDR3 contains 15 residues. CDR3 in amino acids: CASSGRRTVNEKLFF. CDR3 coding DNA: TGCGCCAGCAGTGGCAGGAGGACAGTGAATGAAAAACTGTTTTTT.

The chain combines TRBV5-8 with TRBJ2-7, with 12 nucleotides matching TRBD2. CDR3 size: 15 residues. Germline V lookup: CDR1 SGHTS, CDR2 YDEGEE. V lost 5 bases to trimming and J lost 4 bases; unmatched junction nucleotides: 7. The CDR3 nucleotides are TGTGCCAGCAGATTCCTAGCGGGAGGGCCGTACGAGCAGTACGTC. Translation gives CASRFLAGGPYEQYV.

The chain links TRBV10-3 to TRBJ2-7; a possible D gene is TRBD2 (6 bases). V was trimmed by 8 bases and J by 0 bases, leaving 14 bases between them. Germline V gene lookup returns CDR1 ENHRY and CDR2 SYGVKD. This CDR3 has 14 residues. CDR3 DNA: TGTGCCATCGTAATTGGACTACTCTCCTACGAGCAGTACGTC. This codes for CAIVIGLLSYEQYV.

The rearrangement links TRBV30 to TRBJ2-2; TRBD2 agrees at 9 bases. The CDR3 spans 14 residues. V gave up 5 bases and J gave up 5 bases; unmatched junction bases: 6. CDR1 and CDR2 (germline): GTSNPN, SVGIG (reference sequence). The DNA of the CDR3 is TGTGCCTGGCACGTAGCGGGAGCTACCGGGGAGCTGTTTTTT. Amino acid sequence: CAWHVAGATGELFF.

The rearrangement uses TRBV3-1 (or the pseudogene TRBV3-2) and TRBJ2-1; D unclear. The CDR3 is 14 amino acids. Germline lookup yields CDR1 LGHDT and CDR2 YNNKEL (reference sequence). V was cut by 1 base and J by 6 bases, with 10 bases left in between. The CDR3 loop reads CASSQVGLGNEQFF. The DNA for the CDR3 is TGTGCCAGCAGCCAAGTCGGGTTGGGCAATGAGCAGTTCTTC.

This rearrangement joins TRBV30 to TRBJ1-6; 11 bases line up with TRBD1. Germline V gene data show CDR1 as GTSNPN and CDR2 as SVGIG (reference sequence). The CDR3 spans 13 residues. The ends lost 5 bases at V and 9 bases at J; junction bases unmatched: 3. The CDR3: CAWGTGGGSPLHF. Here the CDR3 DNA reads TGTGCCTGGGGGACAGGGGGAGGTTCACCCCTCCACTTT.

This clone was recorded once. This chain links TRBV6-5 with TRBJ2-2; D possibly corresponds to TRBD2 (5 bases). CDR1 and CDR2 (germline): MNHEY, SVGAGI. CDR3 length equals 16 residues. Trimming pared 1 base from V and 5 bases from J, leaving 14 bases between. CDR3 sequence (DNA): TGTGCCAGCAGTTACTTGGGGAGAGTGGTGACCGGGGAGCTGTTTTTT. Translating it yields CASSYLGRVVTGELFF.

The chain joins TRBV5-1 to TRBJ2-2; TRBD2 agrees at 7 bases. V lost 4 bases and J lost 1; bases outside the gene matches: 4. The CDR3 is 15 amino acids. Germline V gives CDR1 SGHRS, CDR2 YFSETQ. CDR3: CASSLGTMNTGELFF. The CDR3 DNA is TGCGCCAGCAGCCTCGGGACTATGAACACCGGGGAGCTGTTTTTT. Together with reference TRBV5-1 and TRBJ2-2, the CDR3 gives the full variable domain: KAGVTQTPRYLIKTRGQQVTLSCSPISGHRSVSWYQQTPGQGLQFLFEYFSETQRNKGNFPGRFSGRQFSNSRSEMNVSTLELGDSALYLCASSLGTMNTGELFFGEGSRLTVL.

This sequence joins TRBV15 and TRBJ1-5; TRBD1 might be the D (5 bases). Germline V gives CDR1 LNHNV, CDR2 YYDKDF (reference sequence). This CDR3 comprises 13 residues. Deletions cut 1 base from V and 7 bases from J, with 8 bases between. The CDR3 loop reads CATSRARGQPQHF. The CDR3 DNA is TGTGCCACCAGCAGAGCCCGGGGGCAGCCCCAGCATTTT.

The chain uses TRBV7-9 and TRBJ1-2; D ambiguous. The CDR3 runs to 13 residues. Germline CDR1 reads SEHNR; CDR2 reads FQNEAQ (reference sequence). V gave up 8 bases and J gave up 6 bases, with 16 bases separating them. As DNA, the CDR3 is TGTGCCAGCTCTTCCCGGGCGGGCGATGGCTACACCTTC. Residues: CASSSRAGDGYTF. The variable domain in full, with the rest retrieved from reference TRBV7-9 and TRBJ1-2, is DTGVSQNPRHKITKRGQNVTFRCDPISEHNRLYWYRQTLGQGPEFLTYFQNEAQLEKSRLLSDRFSAERPKGSFSTLEIQRTEQGDSAMYLCASSSRAGDGYTFGSGTRLTVV.

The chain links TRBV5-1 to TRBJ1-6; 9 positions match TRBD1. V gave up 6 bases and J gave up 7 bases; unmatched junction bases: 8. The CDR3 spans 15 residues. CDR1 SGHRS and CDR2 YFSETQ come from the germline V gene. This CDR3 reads CASTSGTGTNSPLHF. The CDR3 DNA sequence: TGCGCCAGCACCTCAGGGACAGGGACGAATTCACCCCTCCACTTT.

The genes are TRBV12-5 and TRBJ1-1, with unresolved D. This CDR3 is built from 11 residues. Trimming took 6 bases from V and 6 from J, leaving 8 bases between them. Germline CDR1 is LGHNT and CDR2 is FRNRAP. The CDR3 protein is CASGRGPEAFF. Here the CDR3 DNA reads TGTGCTAGTGGGAGAGGGCCTGAAGCTTTCTTT.

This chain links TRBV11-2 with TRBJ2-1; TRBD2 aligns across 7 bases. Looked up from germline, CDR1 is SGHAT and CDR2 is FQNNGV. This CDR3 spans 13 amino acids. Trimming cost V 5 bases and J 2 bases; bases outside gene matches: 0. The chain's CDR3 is CASSAGAYNEQFF. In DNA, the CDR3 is TGTGCCAGCAGCGCGGGGGCCTACAATGAGCAGTTCTTC.

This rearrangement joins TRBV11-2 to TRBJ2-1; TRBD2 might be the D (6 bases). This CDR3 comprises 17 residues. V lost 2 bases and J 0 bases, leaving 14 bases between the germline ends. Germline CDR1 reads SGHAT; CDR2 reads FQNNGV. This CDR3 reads CASSLFSGRSSYNEQFF. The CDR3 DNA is TGTGCCAGCAGCTTATTTTCTGGGAGGAGCTCCTACAATGAGCAGTTCTTC.

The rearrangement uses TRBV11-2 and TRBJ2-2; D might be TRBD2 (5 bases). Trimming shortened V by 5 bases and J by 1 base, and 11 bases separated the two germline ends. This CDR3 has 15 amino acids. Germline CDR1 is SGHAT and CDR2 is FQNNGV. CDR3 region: CASSPRRWNTGELFF. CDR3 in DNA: TGTGCCAGCAGCCCCCGGAGGTGGAACACCGGGGAGCTGTTTTTT.

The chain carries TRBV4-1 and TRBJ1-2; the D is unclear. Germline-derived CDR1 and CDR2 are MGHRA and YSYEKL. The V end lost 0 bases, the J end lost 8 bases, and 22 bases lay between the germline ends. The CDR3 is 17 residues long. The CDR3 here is CASSQDPPLHDYFGYTF. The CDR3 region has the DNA TGCGCCAGCAGCCAAGACCCCCCCCTCCACGACTACTTCGGCTACACCTTC.

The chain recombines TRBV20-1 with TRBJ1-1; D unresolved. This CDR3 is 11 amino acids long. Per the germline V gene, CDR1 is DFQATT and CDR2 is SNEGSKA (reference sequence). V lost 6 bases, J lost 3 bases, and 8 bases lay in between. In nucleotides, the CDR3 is TGCAGTGCCCGGGTGTACACTGAAGCTTTCTTT. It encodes CSARVYTEAFF.

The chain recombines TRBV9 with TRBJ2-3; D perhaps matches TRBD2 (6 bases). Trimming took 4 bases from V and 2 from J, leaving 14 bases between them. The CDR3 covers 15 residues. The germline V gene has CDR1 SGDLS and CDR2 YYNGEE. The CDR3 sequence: CASSSHSGTTDTQYF. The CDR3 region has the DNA TGTGCCAGCAGCTCTCATAGCGGCACCACAGATACGCAGTATTTT.

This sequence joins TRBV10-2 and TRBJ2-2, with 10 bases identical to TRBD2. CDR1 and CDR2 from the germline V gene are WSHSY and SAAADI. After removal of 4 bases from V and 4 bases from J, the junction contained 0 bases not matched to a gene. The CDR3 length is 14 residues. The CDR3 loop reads CASSGLAGTGELFF. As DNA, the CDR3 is TGCGCCAGCAGTGGACTAGCGGGCACCGGGGAGCTGTTTTTT.

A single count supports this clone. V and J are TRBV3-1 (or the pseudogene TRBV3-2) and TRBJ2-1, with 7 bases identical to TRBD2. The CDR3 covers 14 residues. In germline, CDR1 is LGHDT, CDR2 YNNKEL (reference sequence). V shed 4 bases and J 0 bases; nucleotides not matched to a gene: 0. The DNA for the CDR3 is TGTGCCAGCAGCCGCGGGAGCTCCTACAATGAGCAGTTCTTC. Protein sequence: CASSRGSSYNEQFF.

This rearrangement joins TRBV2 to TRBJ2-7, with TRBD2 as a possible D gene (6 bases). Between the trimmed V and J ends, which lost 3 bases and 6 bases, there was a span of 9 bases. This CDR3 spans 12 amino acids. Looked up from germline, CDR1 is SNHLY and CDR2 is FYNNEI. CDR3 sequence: CASSEGGAEQYF. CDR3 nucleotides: TGTGCCAGCAGTGAGGGCGGGGCCGAGCAGTACTTC.

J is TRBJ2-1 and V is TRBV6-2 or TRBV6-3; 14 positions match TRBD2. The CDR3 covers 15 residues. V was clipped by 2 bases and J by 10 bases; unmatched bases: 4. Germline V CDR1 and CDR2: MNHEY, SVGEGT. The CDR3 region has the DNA TGTGCCAGCAGTTACACGGGACTAGCGGGAGAGGAGCAGTTCTTC. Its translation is CASSYTGLAGEEQFF.

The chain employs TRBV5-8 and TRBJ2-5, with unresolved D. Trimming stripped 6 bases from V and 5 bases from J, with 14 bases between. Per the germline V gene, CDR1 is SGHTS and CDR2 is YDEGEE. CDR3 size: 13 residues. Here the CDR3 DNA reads TGTGCCAGCACCAATAGCTTAGGCGAGACCCAGTACTTC. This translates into CASTNSLGETQYF.

The CDR3 sequence is CASSVTGSNSPLHF. The CDR3 DNA reads TGTGCCAGCAGTGTGACAGGGTCTAATTCACCCCTCCACTTT. V and J are TRBV25-1 and TRBJ1-6; 7 bases match TRBD1. The germline V gene has CDR1 MGHDK and CDR2 SYGVNS. CDR3 length: 14 amino acids. V trimming: 4 bases; J trimming: 6 bases; junction bases outside the gene matches: 3.

In DNA form, the CDR3 reads TGCGCCAGCAGCCAAGATCCAGCCCGCAGGGGCTACACCTTC. It encodes CASSQDPARRGYTF. The chain carries TRBV4-1 and TRBJ1-2; D remains ambiguous. Germline V gene sequence: CDR1 MGHRA, CDR2 YSYEKL. The germline V and J ends were trimmed by 0 bases and 8 bases, with 13 bases remaining between them. The CDR3 contains 14 residues.